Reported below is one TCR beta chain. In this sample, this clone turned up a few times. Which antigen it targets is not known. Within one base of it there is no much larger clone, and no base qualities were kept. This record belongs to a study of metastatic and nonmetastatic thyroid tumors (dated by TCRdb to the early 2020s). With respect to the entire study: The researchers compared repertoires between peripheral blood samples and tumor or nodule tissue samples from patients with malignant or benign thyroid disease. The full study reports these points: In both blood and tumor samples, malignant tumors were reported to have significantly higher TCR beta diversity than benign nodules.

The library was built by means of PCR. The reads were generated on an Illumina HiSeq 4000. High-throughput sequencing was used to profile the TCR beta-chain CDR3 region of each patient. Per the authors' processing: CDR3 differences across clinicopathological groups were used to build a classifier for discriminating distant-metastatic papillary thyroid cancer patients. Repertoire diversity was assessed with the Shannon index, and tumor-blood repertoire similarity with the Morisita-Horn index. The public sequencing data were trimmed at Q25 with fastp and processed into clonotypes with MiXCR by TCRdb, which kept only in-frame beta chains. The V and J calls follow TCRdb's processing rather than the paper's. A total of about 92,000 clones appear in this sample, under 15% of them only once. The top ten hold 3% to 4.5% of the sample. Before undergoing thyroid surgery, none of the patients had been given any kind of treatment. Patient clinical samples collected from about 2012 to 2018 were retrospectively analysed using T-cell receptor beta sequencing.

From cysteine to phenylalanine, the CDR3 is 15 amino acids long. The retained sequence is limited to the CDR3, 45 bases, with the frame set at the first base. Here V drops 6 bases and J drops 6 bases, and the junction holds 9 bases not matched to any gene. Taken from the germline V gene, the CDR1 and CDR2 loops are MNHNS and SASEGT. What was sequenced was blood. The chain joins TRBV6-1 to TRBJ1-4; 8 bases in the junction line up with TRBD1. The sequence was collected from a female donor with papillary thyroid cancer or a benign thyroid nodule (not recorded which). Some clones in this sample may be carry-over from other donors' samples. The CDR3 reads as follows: CASRPSGGGDEKLFF. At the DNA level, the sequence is TGTGCCAGCAGACCTTCAGGGGGCGGAGATGAAAAACTGTTTTTT.